The entry that follows covers one TCR beta chain sequence. The data belong to a study of Ad26.COV2.S vaccination and SARS-CoV-2 variants. Indicated treatment: 15 to 20 received Ad26.COV2.S at low or high dose, single or two shots; 5 received placebo; per-sample allocation not given. Day 63 after the first injection of vaccine or placebo was the sampling time. The V end was cut by 3 bases, the J end by 5 bases, with 13 bases between. Germline lookup yields CDR1 MNHEY and CDR2 SVGAGI. CDR3 length equals 14 residues. Libraries were prepared by immunoSEQ multiplex PCR; TCRdb keeps only in-frame clonotypes and omits some of them. In the table there are 450,000 to 550,000 clones, 89% of which are singletons.

This specimen consisted of peripheral blood, obtained in a trial of Ad26.COV2.S vaccine versus placebo. V gene TRBV6-5 combines with J gene TRBJ2-5; D remains unclear. The TCR originated in a person between 18 and 59 years old who received the Ad26.COV2.S COVID-19 vaccine or a placebo. The DNA of the CDR3 is TGTGCCAGCAGTTATGGTCTGCTCGCGGAGACCCAGTACTTC. This translates into CASSYGLLAETQYF.